This T cell receptor beta chain was sequenced in a study of control samples from healthy donors and cancer patients. Using immunoSEQ multiplex PCR, the repertoire was profiled, and TCRdb retains in-frame clones only, with some absent. This sample has 260,000 or so clones; roughly 82% occur once, and the top ten carry about 14%. The ends were cut back, 4 bases at V and 1 base at J, with 14 bases in the middle. CDR3 length: 15 residues. Germline V lookup: CDR1 SGHNT, CDR2 YYREEE (reference sequence). The origin of this receptor is a woman aged 60-70 years with lung cancer. The rearrangement joins TRBV5-4 to TRBJ1-1; the D gene is possibly TRBD1 (6 bases). Input material: PBMCs. The CDR3 is CASSPDRIRNTEAFF. CDR3 coding DNA: TGTGCCAGCAGCCCAGACAGGATCAGGAACACTGAAGCTTTCTTT. Full variable domain (outside the CDR3, taken from reference TRBV5-4 and TRBJ1-1): ETGVTQSPTHLIKTRGQQVTLRCSSQSGHNTVSWYQQALGQGPQFIFQYYREEENGRGNFPPRFSGLQFPNYSSELNVNALELDDSALYLCASSPDRIRNTEAFFGQGTRLTVV.